This TCR beta chain was identified in a study of Ad26.COV2.S vaccination and SARS-CoV-2 variants listed by TCRdb under 2021. In the study overall: TCRbeta repertoire sequencing was used to assess the specificity and breadth of SARS-CoV-2-reactive T cell receptors after Ad26.COV2.S vaccination. The TCR-sequenced set comprised about 32 samples: around 20 Ad26.COV2.S vaccine recipients, 5 placebo recipients and 8 SARS-CoV-2 convalescent individuals. Broader findings and caveats from the paper: Higher spike-specific TCR breadth was observed in Ad26.COV2.S recipients than in placebo recipients (P = 0.0014). The authors noted that total T cell responses may have been underestimated by the TCR breadth and depth analyses. After vaccination, spike-specific CD8+ and CD4+ T cell responses were reported to show substantial breadth. Vaccine and placebo recipients had similar non-spike TCR breadth, a finding consistent with the vaccine containing only spike.

The time point label, as the study defines it: individuals recovered from natural SARS-CoV-2 infection. TCRbeta CDR3 regions were sequenced with the immunoSEQ Assay. After extraction, genomic DNA underwent amplification by bias-controlled multiplex PCR, followed by high-throughput sequencing. As for the original processing: To quantify the absolute abundance of each unique TCRbeta CDR3 region, sequences were collapsed and filtered. T cell fraction was estimated by normalizing TCRbeta template counts to usable DNA, which was measured by amplifying reference genes present in all nucleated cells. Repertoire TCRs were annotated as SARS-CoV-2-specific by exact matching of V gene, CDR3 amino acid sequence and J gene to a known reactive TCR set. The reference SARS-CoV-2 TCR set was obtained from MIRA and was filtered for enrichment in COVID-19-positive ImmuneCODE repertoires, whereby public or cross-reactive TCRs were removed. Using the MIRA antigens, annotated TCRs were further analysed by specific ORF or by position within an ORF. Breadth was defined as the number of annotated unique rearrangements divided by the total number of unique productive rearrangements, and depth was defined as the summed frequency of the annotated unique rearrangements. Two-sided Wilcoxon rank-sum tests were used to compare TCR breadth between groups. As stored in TCRdb, this immuneACCESS dataset retains in-frame rearrangements with V and J assigned. A fraction of the clones does not appear; measured against another copy, unresolved V genes explain less than half of the discrepancy, and the remainder lacks a known reason. V, J and clone size were drawn from that table, and D and trimming were deduced from the DNA. For this sample there are about 140,000 clones; 86% appear just once. The ten largest clonotypes hold 5% of the sample.

Note on this clone: Its antigen remains unidentified. Base qualities were left out, and no much larger clone turns up one base away.

The CDR3 runs 14 amino acids, cysteine and phenylalanine included. Just CDR3 DNA is preserved here, 42 bases in frame from base 1. V is shortened by 5 bases, J by 2 bases, and the region joining them spans 10 bases. According to the germline V gene (reference sequence), CDR1 reads LNHNV and CDR2 reads YYDKDF. This specimen consisted of peripheral blood, obtained after recovery from COVID-19. The receptor comes from a human donor who had recovered from COVID-19. This receptor chain uses TRBV15 and TRBJ1-3, with the D gene not confidently named. The CDR3 has the sequence CATSAQGAGNTIYF. The DNA reads as follows: TGTGCCACCAGCGCACAAGGAGCTGGAAACACCATATATTTT.